Each of the 24 T cell receptor beta chains below was sequenced from the same sample in a study of blood T cell repertoires in COVID-19. Profiling relied on immunoSEQ multiplex PCR, and the TCRdb table lists in-frame clones only, not all of them. Found here are approximately 150,000 clones, roughly four fifths of them singletons; the top ten hold roughly 19%. Sequences were obtained from peripheral blood. The receptors stem from a woman aged 80 or older with acute or convalescent COVID-19.

The CDR3 spells CASSPSLDSYEQYF. CDR3 sequence (DNA): TGTGCCAGCTCACCCTCCTTGGACAGCTACGAGCAGTACTTC. The rearrangement uses TRBV18 and TRBJ2-7; D is perhaps TRBD1 (6 bases). Trimming cost V 3 bases and J 3 bases, with 12 bases left between them. This CDR3 is 14 amino acids long. The germline V gene has CDR1 KGHSH and CDR2 LQKENI. The entire variable domain, with the rest obtained from reference TRBV18 and TRBJ2-7, is as follows: NAGVMQNPRHLVRRRGQEARLRCSPMKGHSHVYWYRQLPEEGLKFMVYLQKENIIDESGMPKERFSAEFPKEGPSILRIQQVVRGDSAAYFCASSPSLDSYEQYFGPGTRLTVT.

The J gene is TRBJ2-3, the V gene TRBV11-1, with 9 bases identical to TRBD2. Per the germline V gene, CDR1 is SGHAT and CDR2 is FQDESV (reference sequence). This CDR3 comprises 17 residues. Germline trimming cut 0 bases from V and 0 bases from J; bases unmatched to any gene: 4. Here the CDR3 DNA reads TGTGCCAGCAGCTTAGCAGCGCGGGGGGGTAGCACAGATACGCAGTATTTT. This codes for CASSLAARGGSTDTQYF.

In DNA, the CDR3 is TGTGCCATCACGAGGACAAATAATTCACCCCTCCACTTT. It translates to CAITRTNNSPLHF. The V call is TRBV10-3, the J call TRBJ1-6; possibly TRBD1 for D (5 bases). Trimming shortened V by 7 bases and J by 5 bases, and 9 bases separated the two germline ends. The CDR3 covers 13 residues. Germline V CDR1 and CDR2: ENHRY, SYGVKD.

The rearrangement joins TRBV3-1 (or the pseudogene TRBV3-2) to TRBJ2-4; possible D gene TRBD1, 6 bases. V lost 3 bases to trimming and J lost 6 bases, with 18 bases between them. Germline V gene lookup returns CDR1 LGHDT and CDR2 YNNKEL (reference sequence). This CDR3 has 16 amino acids. CDR3 in amino acids: CASSQYYRDQVNIQYF. The CDR3 DNA reads as TGTGCCAGCAGCCAGTACTACAGGGATCAGGTAAACATTCAGTACTTC.

This sequence joins TRBV7-2 and TRBJ1-1; D may be TRBD1 (6 bases). Deletions cut 5 bases from V and 8 bases from J, with 15 bases between. Germline V gives CDR1 SGHTA, CDR2 FQGNSA. This CDR3 has 13 residues. The CDR3 nucleotides read TGTGCCAGCAGCAAAGGGGACACCTGGGAAGCTTTCTTT. Protein product: CASSKGDTWEAFF.

This chain links TRBV7-3 with TRBJ1-5; 9 positions agree with TRBD1. From germline, CDR1 is SGHTA and CDR2 FQGTGA. The CDR3 consists of 14 residues. Trimming removed 1 base from V and 9 bases from J; junction bases left unmatched: 4. The CDR3 coding sequence is TGTGCCAGCAGCTTAAACCCGGGACAGGGGCCCCAGCATTTT. Amino acids: CASSLNPGQGPQHF.

This clone was counted once. The chain has TRBV28 and TRBJ2-7; TRBD1 might be the D (6 bases). The CDR3 sequence is 12 residues long. V was pared by 7 bases and J by 6 bases, with 13 bases between. The germline V gene has CDR1 MDHEN and CDR2 SYDVKM. DNA of the CDR3: TGTGCCAGCAATACAGGGCCCCGCGAGCAGTACTTC. Translated, it gives CASNTGPREQYF. The full variable domain, in which reference TRBV28 and TRBJ2-7 provide the parts outside the CDR3, is DVKVTQSSRYLVKRTGEKVFLECVQDMDHENMFWYRQDPGLGLRLIYFSYDVKMKEKGDIPEGYSVSREKKERFSLILESASTNQTSMYLCASNTGPREQYFGPGTRLTVT.

Regarding this clone: The same CDR3 arises from other DNA sequences in this sample as well. V is TRBV5-1 and J is TRBJ1-4; no firm D call. There are 15 residues in the CDR3. CDR1 SGHRS and CDR2 YFSETQ come from the germline V gene. Trimming cost V 1 base and J 7 bases, with 14 bases left between them. The CDR3 DNA reads TGCGCCAGCAGCTTGAGTTGGGAGGCTTTTGAAAAACTGTTTTTT. Protein: CASSLSWEAFEKLFF.

This chain links TRBV28 with TRBJ2-7; a possible D gene is TRBD2 (5 bases). V was pared by 7 bases and J by 2 bases, with 15 bases between. From germline, CDR1 is MDHEN and CDR2 SYDVKM. This CDR3 spans 14 amino acids. The CDR3 here is CASNGDHWAYEQYF. The CDR3 coding sequence is TGTGCCAGCAACGGGGATCATTGGGCCTACGAGCAGTACTTC. The entire variable domain, with the rest obtained from reference TRBV28 and TRBJ2-7, is as follows: DVKVTQSSRYLVKRTGEKVFLECVQDMDHENMFWYRQDPGLGLRLIYFSYDVKMKEKGDIPEGYSVSREKKERFSLILESASTNQTSMYLCASNGDHWAYEQYFGPGTRLTVT.

This chain connects TRBV19 to TRBJ1-1, with 8 bases identical to TRBD1. The ends lost 5 bases at V and 3 bases at J; junction bases unmatched: 5. CDR3 length: 14 amino acids. Germline CDR1 LNHDA, CDR2 SQIVND (reference sequence). The CDR3 DNA is TGTGCCAGTAGTTTTACAGGGGGGGACACTGAAGCTTTCTTT. It yields the protein CASSFTGGDTEAFF.

The DNA for the CDR3 is TGCGCCAGCAGCTTCGACAGGGCCCACGAGCAGTACTTC. It codes for CASSFDRAHEQYF. The V and J genes are TRBV5-1 and TRBJ2-7; 7 bases map to TRBD1. The ends lost 2 bases at V and 5 bases at J; junction bases unmatched: 4. Germline V gene data show CDR1 as SGHRS and CDR2 as YFSETQ. This CDR3 is 13 amino acids long.

This chain links TRBV18 with TRBJ1-6; TRBD1 agrees at 9 bases. The CDR3 has 15 residues. V lost 3 bases to trimming and J lost 4 bases; unmatched junction nucleotides: 1. From germline, CDR1 is KGHSH and CDR2 LQKENI. CDR3 amino acids: CASSPGQGYNSPLHF. CDR3 DNA: TGTGCCAGCTCACCCGGACAGGGGTATAATTCACCCCTCCACTTT.

This clone has just one count. This rearrangement joins TRBV5-5 to TRBJ2-5, with D perhaps TRBD2 (7 bases). V was trimmed by 0 bases and J by 2 bases, leaving 17 bases between them. The CDR3 loop spans 17 amino acids. The germline V gene has CDR1 SGHKS and CDR2 YYEKEE (reference sequence). The CDR3 spells CASSLARGRGSQETQYF. In DNA, the CDR3 is TGTGCCAGCAGCTTGGCACGAGGGAGGGGGTCACAAGAGACCCAGTACTTC.

V usage is TRBV15 and J usage is TRBJ1-1; 7 bases match TRBD1. The germline V gene has CDR1 LNHNV and CDR2 YYDKDF (reference sequence). This CDR3 region has 18 residues. V lost 0 bases, J lost 1 base, and 11 bases stayed unmatched. The CDR3 bases are TGTGCCACCAGCAGAGATTTCGGGACAGTCGGGAGGAACACTGAAGCTTTCTTT. It codes for CATSRDFGTVGRNTEAFF.

V is TRBV12-3 or TRBV12-4 and J is TRBJ2-3; 7 bases are a match to TRBD2. Unmatched junction bases numbered 12, after V lost 7 bases and J lost 11 bases. This CDR3 has 13 amino acids. The CDR3 reads CASTGGPSVRQYF. In nucleotides, the CDR3 is TGTGCCAGCACGGGGGGACCATCAGTAAGGCAGTATTTT.

The chain joins TRBV20-1 to TRBJ2-7, with 16 bases lining up with TRBD2. This CDR3 is 15 amino acids long. Germline V CDR1 and CDR2: DFQATT, SNEGSKA (reference sequence). V lost 3 bases to trimming and J lost 3 bases; unmatched junction nucleotides: 2. The CDR3 loop reads CSASGTSGRVYEQYF. CDR3 bases: TGCAGTGCTAGTGGGACTAGCGGGAGGGTCTACGAGCAGTACTTC.

This clone was recorded a few times. The chain has TRBV2 and TRBJ1-2, with D maybe TRBD1 (6 bases). The CDR3 extends over 12 amino acids. Germline V lookup: CDR1 SNHLY, CDR2 FYNNEI. V shed 8 bases and J shed 8 bases, with 15 bases lying between them. This chain's CDR3 is CASAQGVWGYTF. As DNA, the CDR3 is TGTGCCAGCGCACAGGGTGTTTGGGGCTACACCTTC.

J is TRBJ2-1 and V is TRBV11-3, with 8 bases identical to TRBD2. The CDR3 runs to 16 residues. Germline V lookup: CDR1 SGHNT, CDR2 YENEEA. J gave up 10 bases and V 4 bases, and 15 bases lay outside the gene matches. The CDR3, as DNA: TGTGCCAGCAGCTCGTCCGAACGGGGGGGCGCAGGGGAGCAGTTCTTC. This translates into CASSSSERGGAGEQFF.

The gene calls are TRBV11-2 and TRBJ2-6; D call uncertain. Per germline, CDR1 SGHAT and CDR2 FQNNGV. Between the trimmed V and J ends, which lost 2 bases and 3 bases, there was a span of 11 bases. The CDR3 contains 16 residues. Written as DNA, the CDR3 is TGTGCCAGCAGCTTAATCCGGGTCCGTGGGGCCAACGTCCTGACTTTC. This gives the protein CASSLIRVRGANVLTF.

J is TRBJ2-3 and V is TRBV29-1; 7 bases fit TRBD2. Trimming at V came to 7 bases and at J to 6 bases, leaving 13 bases not matched to a gene. The CDR3 spans 14 residues. The germline V gene encodes CDR1 SQVTM and CDR2 ANQGSEA. The CDR3 sequence: CSADLAAVVDTQYF. CDR3 bases: TGCAGCGCAGACCTAGCGGCCGTCGTGGATACGCAGTATTTT.

The chain uses TRBV7-2 and TRBJ2-7, with D maybe TRBD1 (5 bases). Germline CDR1 reads SGHTA; CDR2 reads FQGNSA. This CDR3 region has 15 residues. V dropped 0 bases and J dropped 7 bases, with 16 bases sitting between them. The CDR3 loop reads CASSLAVVGEREQYF. DNA of the CDR3: TGTGCCAGCAGCTTAGCGGTTGTAGGGGAAAGAGAGCAGTACTTC.

This rearrangement joins TRBV4-1 to TRBJ1-1, with 7 positions matching TRBD1. The V gene's germline CDR1 is MGHRA and CDR2 YSYEKL. This CDR3 region has 12 residues. With V trimmed by 9 bases and J by 5 bases, 6 bases remained unmatched. Written as DNA, the CDR3 is TGCGCCAGTAGGGGGCAGGGAACTGAAGCTTTCTTT. Translating it yields CASRGQGTEAFF.

The chain is built from TRBV10-2 and TRBJ2-7, with D uncertain. The CDR3 runs to 11 residues. V lost 6 bases and J lost 0, with 3 bases in between. Germline V gene lookup returns CDR1 WSHSY and CDR2 SAAADI. CDR3 nucleotides: TGCGCCAGCAGCGTCTCCTACGAGCAGTACTTC. Translated, it gives CASSVSYEQYF.

J is TRBJ2-2 and V is TRBV2, with TRBD1 matching over 7 bases. This CDR3 has 18 amino acids. With V trimmed by 2 bases and J by 1 base, 10 bases remained unmatched. Germline V CDR1 and CDR2: SNHLY, FYNNEI. The CDR3 protein is CASSEPDRPTRNTGELFF. CDR3 nucleotide sequence: TGTGCCAGCAGTGAACCGGACAGGCCCACGCGGAACACCGGGGAGCTGTTTTTT. Based on the CDR3 plus reference TRBV2 and TRBJ2-2, the full variable domain is EPEVTQTPSHQVTQMGQEVILRCVPISNHLYFYWYRQILGQKVEFLVSFYNNEISEKSEIFDDQFSVERPDGSNFTLKIRSTKLEDSAMYFCASSEPDRPTRNTGELFFGEGSRLTVL.